This T cell receptor (beta chain) was identified in a study of cytomegalovirus exposure and HLA in healthy donors (dated 2017 in TCRdb). Some background on the complete study: In an earlier analysis of 587 of the donors, 276 Gb of sequence data and 117 million unique TCR beta sequences from about 180 million T cells were reported. Of the roughly 400 genotyped donors, approximately 83% fell in the genetic ancestry cluster associated with self-reported Caucasian donors. An early release that covered some 640 HLA-typed donors contained around 300 gigabases of sequencing data and around 85 million unique TCR sequences. The study aimed to test whether cataloging public T cell receptors could reveal signatures of past pathogen exposure. In addition to the first cohort of 650 to 750 subjects, a separate validation cohort of 120 different subjects was used. A later analysis re-examined previously published TCR beta repertoires from more than 650 donors and added high-resolution HLA genotyping to investigate patterns of TCR occurrence. Four or five DR-DQ haplotypes were treated as single units for association and clustering because of strong linkage in the cohort. To predict cytomegalovirus infection status, the study combined high-throughput TCR immunosequencing, statistical association of individual TCRs with disease status, and machine learning. The study used immunosequencing to profile the T cell repertoires of several hundred subjects and linked those repertoires to cytomegalovirus serostatus. A later genetic analysis took genome-wide SNP genotypes for 398 of the 666 donors and used that subset as a discovery cohort. On average, about 200,000 unique TCR beta nucleotide sequences were sequenced per donor among fewer than 500 genotyped donors of the cohort, with around 19% of those sequences being non-productive. The number of typed donors differed by locus: roughly 629-630 for A, B, C, DRB1 and DQB1; 500 to 550 for DQA1; roughly 600 for DPA1; and about 450 for DPB1. Every repertoire in the discovery cohort had been generated on one and the same sequencing platform. Rather than drawing on any new phenotypic data, the later analysis identified candidate immune exposures from TCR beta sequences and the way those sequences occurred across donors. Both class I and class II loci were covered by HLA typing, at four-digit resolution. In an earlier analysis of 587 of the donors, high-throughput TCR beta sequencing was used to judge whether each TCR beta V gene segment behaved as functional or pseudogenic. Donor age, sex, ethnicity and CMV serostatus were compiled alongside the repertoire data. Study-wide findings and limitations: A further reported finding was that TCR beta sequences accurately predicted the HLA-A and HLA-B alleles for most subjects in the first cohort. Three of the identified cytomegalovirus-associated TCR beta chains were confirmed in vitro to be specific for cytomegalovirus antigens. The classifier was reported to diagnose cytomegalovirus status with high specificity and sensitivity in both the original and validation cohorts. In a later analysis, the rate of TCR association differed among HLA loci, with DRB1 alleles having the most associated TCRs and HLA-C alleles having the fewest. A group of highly shared sequence variants was considered likely to be a technical artifact of the sequencing pipeline. Most CMV-associated TCR beta chains appeared to be HLA-restricted in a later analysis, and the HLA associations seemed to be driven largely by CMV exposure. The earlier analysis of 587 of the donors excluded approximately 15 rarely observed V segments, including chromosome 9 orphons, because counts were too low. Assigning TCR associations to individual alleles was difficult when HLA alleles, especially DR and DQ, strongly co-occurred. The study listed 150 to 200 TCR beta chains as associated with cytomegalovirus. It was suggested by the authors that the approach could potentially be generalized to other disease states and immunological phenotypes. Broadly in line with IMGT annotations, most TCR beta V segments showed up in productive rearrangements about 87% or about 30% of the time in an earlier analysis of several hundred of the donors. A later genetic analysis reported fewer N-insertions in productive TCRs among donors in an Asian-associated ancestry cluster than the roughly 700-donor mean. Most TCR sequences were observed very rarely across donors, whereas some public TCRs were present in many individuals. CMV serostatus was the only immune exposure information available for the cohort. Compared with equally common non-associated chains, HLA-associated TCR beta chains in a later analysis were more clonally expanded and had lower generation probabilities. In a later analysis, several top co-occurrence clusters were reported to appear linked to parvovirus B19, influenza, CMV and Epstein-Barr virus. A later analysis associated some 17,000 TCR beta sequences with specific HLA alleles at a false discovery rate of 0.05. In a later genetic analysis, a missense DCLRE1C variant was associated with V-gene and J-gene trimming of TCR beta chains, and the association was replicated in an independent cohort. Roughly uniform sequencing depth across donors was assumed in presence/absence analyses, although this assumption may not hold. In this cohort, only TCR beta chains were sequenced, and detectable features were limited by the absence of alpha or paired-chain data. Correlated functional status among segregating V segments might be attributable to linkage disequilibrium, but an unknown experimental factor could not be ruled out. Because some donors lacked HLA typing at each locus, the association tests relied only on the typed subset.

In total, just over 650 healthy bone marrow donors made up the cohort. At the time of sampling, every cohort member was nominally healthy, though immune exposures that went unrecorded were likely present. The donor was CMV seronegative and belonged to the group of 320 or so seronegative cohort members. A peripheral blood sample was collected from each donor, and TCR beta sequencing was performed on peripheral blood mononuclear cells. Genomic DNA extraction from the blood cell samples was performed with the Qiagen DNeasy Blood Extraction Kit. This clone was seen ten or more times. Its antigen target is currently unknown. No quality values exist for individual bases; no much larger clone is one base distant. Library generation was performed with the immunoSEQ multiplex PCR assay. For the multiplex PCR, a mixture combining 60 forward primers for TCR Vbeta segments and 13 reverse primers for TCR Jbeta segments was used. The CDR3 region of rearranged TCR beta genes was amplified from genomic DNA with a multiplex PCR assay. Amplified TCR beta libraries were sequenced as 87-base-pair reads on the Illumina HiSeq System. In the paper's pipeline: A later analysis tallied around 82 million unique TCR beta chains across the 700 or so repertoires, and approximately 11 million of those chains were shared by two or more donors. To remove PCR and sequencing errors, raw reads were error-corrected and collapsed into unique sequences using a nearest-neighbor algorithm that merged closely related sequences. CDR3 sequences were aligned to IMGT reference sequences to assign V, D and J gene segments. For a sequence to be retained, a match of at least six nucleotides was required to both a V gene segment and a J gene segment. A rearrangement counted as productive if the CDR3 had no stop codons and remained in frame with V and J, and every other rearrangement counted as non-productive. Following IMGT convention, CDR3 was defined as the stretch from the second conserved V-encoded cysteine up to the conserved J-encoded phenylalanine. Sequences without an unambiguous match to a single V gene segment were excluded from the earlier analysis of 450 to 650 of the donors. An earlier analysis of a few hundred of the donors classified V segments as functional when productive rearrangements were above 56.7% and as segregating when the standard deviation between donors was above 5%. A statistical classification framework was developed to diagnose cytomegalovirus status using the catalog of TCR beta chain sequences. A later analysis assigned V and J genes by comparing TCR nucleotide sequences with IMGT/GENE-DB human TR gene sequences. A later analysis assigned CDR3 sequences and most-parsimonious VDJ recombination scenarios with the TCRdist pipeline. In a later analysis, every TCR beta chain was defined by the combination of its CDR3 amino acid sequence and its V-gene family, and reads without a unique V-gene family were dropped. In a later analysis, 500 to 650 highly shared, low-generation-probability nucleotide sequences were removed to address suspected cross-contamination and a sequencing artifact. In a later analysis, a clonal expansion index was calculated for each public chain from normalized within-repertoire ranks of inferred template counts. In a later analysis, generation probabilities were computed using a VDJ recombination model fitted to out-of-frame rearrangements, and the results were checked against IGoR. Hypergeometric tests were used in a later analysis to score TCR-TCR, TCR-HLA and TCR-CMV co-occurrence, with a repertoire-size bias correction applied to the TCR pairs. False discovery rates were estimated in a later analysis by permuting HLA or CMV assignments 20 times. In a later analysis, co-occurring TCRs were grouped using DBSCAN, with TCRdist sequence similarity added in when clustering inside HLA-allele-positive subsets. Repertoires with fewer than 30,000 or more than 120,000 public chains were left out of co-occurrence clustering, as were several repertoires with anomalous nucleotide sharing. Not all clones reach the TCRdb copy of this immuneACCESS table, which keeps in-frame sequences only. Checked studies attribute under half of the gap to unresolved V genes and leave the rest unexplained. V, J and clone size derive from that table, while D and trimming were established from the DNA sequence. This sample holds roughly 120,000 clones; 8.5% to 10% were observed only once. In total, the top ten clones hold 3% of the sample.

This TCR was sampled from a young man in good health and CMV-seronegative. The source material was PBMCs.

The CDR3 protein is CASSFPGGSGNTIYF. In nucleotide form, the sequence is TGTGCCAGCAGTTTTCCGGGGGGATCTGGAAACACCATATATTTT. This chain joins TRBV28 to TRBJ1-3; TRBD1 is a possible D gene, resting on 5 matching bases. The CDR3 has 15 amino acids, counting the end cysteine and phenylalanine. Only the CDR3 region is kept as DNA, spanning 45 bases read in frame from base 1. Relative to germline, V is 3 bases shorter and J is 1 base shorter, with 10 bases between their ends. Taken from the germline V gene, the CDR1 and CDR2 loops are MDHEN and SYDVKM.